What follows is one T cell receptor (beta chain) and its context. In the study's own analysis: Amplification from reference gene primers served as the basis for estimated nucleated cell counts. Profiling relied on immunoSEQ multiplex PCR, and the TCRdb table lists in-frame clones only, not all of them. Clonal size and the V and J genes are those of that table, whereas D and trimming came from the DNA. The sample carries tens of thousands of clones, around four fifths recorded once. This entry belongs to a study of blood T cell repertoires in COVID-19. Study in general: COVID-19 samples collected from the United States, Italy and Spain covered acute and convalescent phases. The analysed material was cDNA or gDNA that came from T cells, B-cell-depleted T cells, or PBMCs.

The receptor comes from a human donor with acute or convalescent COVID-19. The donor label of this sample is uncertain. The sample consisted of peripheral blood.

CDR3 sequence reads: CASNSGLAYEQYF. CDR3 in DNA: TGTGCCAGCAACTCGGGACTAGCGTACGAGCAGTACTTC. The chain combines TRBV11-2 with TRBJ2-7; 10 positions match TRBD2. The germline V gene has CDR1 SGHAT and CDR2 FQNNGV. The CDR3 spans 13 residues. V dropped 7 bases and J dropped 4; count of bases not matched to a gene: 4.